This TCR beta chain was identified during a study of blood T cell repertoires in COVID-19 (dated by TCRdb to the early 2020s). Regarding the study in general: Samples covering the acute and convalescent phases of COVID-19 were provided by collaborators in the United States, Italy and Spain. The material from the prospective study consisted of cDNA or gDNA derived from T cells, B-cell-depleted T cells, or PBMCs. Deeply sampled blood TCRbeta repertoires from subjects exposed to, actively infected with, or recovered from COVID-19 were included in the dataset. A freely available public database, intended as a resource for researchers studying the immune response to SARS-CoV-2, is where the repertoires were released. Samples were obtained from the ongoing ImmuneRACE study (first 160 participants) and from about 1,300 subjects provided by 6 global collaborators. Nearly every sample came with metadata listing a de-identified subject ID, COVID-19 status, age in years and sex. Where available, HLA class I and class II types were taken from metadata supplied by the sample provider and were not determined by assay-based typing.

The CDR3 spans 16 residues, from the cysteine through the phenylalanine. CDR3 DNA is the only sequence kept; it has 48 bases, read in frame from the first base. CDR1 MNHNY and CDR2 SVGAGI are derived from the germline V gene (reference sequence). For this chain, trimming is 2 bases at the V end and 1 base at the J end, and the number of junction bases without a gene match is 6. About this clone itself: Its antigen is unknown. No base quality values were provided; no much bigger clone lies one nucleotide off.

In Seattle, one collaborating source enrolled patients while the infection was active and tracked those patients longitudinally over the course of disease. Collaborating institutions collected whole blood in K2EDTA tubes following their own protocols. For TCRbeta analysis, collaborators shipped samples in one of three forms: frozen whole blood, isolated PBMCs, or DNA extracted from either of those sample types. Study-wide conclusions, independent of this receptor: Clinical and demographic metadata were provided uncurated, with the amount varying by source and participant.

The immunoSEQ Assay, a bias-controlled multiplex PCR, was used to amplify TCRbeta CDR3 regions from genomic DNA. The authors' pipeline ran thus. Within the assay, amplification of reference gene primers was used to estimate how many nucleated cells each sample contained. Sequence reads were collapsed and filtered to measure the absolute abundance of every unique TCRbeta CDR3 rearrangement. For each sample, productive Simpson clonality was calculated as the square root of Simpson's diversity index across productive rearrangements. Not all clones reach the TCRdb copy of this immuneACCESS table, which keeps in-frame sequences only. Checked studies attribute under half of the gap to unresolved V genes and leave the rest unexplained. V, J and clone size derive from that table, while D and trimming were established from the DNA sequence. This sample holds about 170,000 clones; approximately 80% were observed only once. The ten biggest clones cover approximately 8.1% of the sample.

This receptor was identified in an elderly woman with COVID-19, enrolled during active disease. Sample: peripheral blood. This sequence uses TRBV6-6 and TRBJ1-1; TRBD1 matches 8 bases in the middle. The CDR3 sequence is CASSYRQGIENTEAFF. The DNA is TGTGCCAGCAGTTACCGACAGGGGATAGAGAACACTGAAGCTTTCTTT.